This T cell receptor beta chain was sequenced for a study of tumor and adjacent non-tumor tissue in lung cancer. J lost 13 bases, V lost 1 base, and 15 bases had no gene match. The V gene's germline CDR1 is DFQATT and CDR2 SNEGSKA (reference sequence). The CDR3 sequence is 15 residues long. Three rounds of nested PCR, following a modified ARM-PCR protocol, produced the TCRbeta library. TCRdb re-called the multiplex PCR reads through MiXCR, storing one row per CDR3 protein. The sample comprises under 150,000 distinct CDR3 sequences, about 71% of which are singletons, and approximately 18% rests with the top ten. This sample's RNA came from whole unsorted tissue.

The receptor comes from a man between 60 and 75 years old with small cell lung cancer. Source material: lung tumor tissue. This chain links TRBV20-1 with TRBJ2-2, with 7 positions matching TRBD2. The CDR3 DNA is TGCAGTGCTAGAGGGGAGGGTCGGAACACCTGGGGGCTGTTTTTT. Amino acids: CSARGEGRNTWGLFF.